Shown below are 26 T cell receptor beta chains from a single sample sequenced in a study of T cell repertoires in cytomegalovirus infection. One entry per CDR3 protein, called by TCRdb with MiXCR from the reads. The sample has 150,000 to 200,000 distinct CDR3 sequences, roughly 28% seen once. Input material: PBMCs. Receptor source: a human donor in good health (CMV status not recorded). Some clones in this sample may be carry-over from other donors' samples.

This chain joins TRBV7-9 and TRBJ1-2, with a tentative D call TRBD1 (6 bases). Looked up from germline, CDR1 is SEHNR and CDR2 is FQNEAQ (reference sequence). Trimming took off 6 bases at V and 6 bases at J, with 14 bases between the two ends. The CDR3 contains 13 residues. The CDR3 DNA reads TGTGCCAGCAGTGCGGGGGCAGGTGATGGCTACACCTTC. It codes for CASSAGAGDGYTF.

This clonotype was seen a few times. V gene TRBV2 combines with J gene TRBJ2-1; D is possibly TRBD2 (5 bases). The germline V gene encodes CDR1 SNHLY and CDR2 FYNNEI. Trimming took 3 bases from V and 7 from J, leaving 13 bases between them. The CDR3 runs to 14 residues. The CDR3, as DNA: TGTGCCAGCAGTGATCCGCCTAGCCGGAATGAGCAGTTCTTC. Its translation: CASSDPPSRNEQFF.

CDR3 bases: TGTGCCAGCAGCTTAGTTGGGGGTCCTCAAACCGGGGAGCTGTTTTTT. As protein: CASSLVGGPQTGELFF. The chain joins TRBV11-2 to TRBJ2-2; D is perhaps TRBD1 or TRBD2 (5 bases each). Germline loops: CDR1 SGHAT, CDR2 FQNNGV. With 1 base removed from V and 5 bases from J, the gap between germline ends came to 14 bases. The CDR3 loop spans 16 amino acids. The full variable domain, with the rest looked up from reference TRBV11-2 and TRBJ2-2, is EAGVAQSPRYKIIEKRQSVAFWCNPISGHATLYWYQQILGQGPKLLIQFQNNGVVDDSQLPKDRFSAERLKGVDSTLKIQPAKLEDSAVYLCASSLVGGPQTGELFFGEGSRLTVL.

The chain is built from TRBV2 and TRBJ1-5; D call uncertain. The germline V gene has CDR1 SNHLY and CDR2 FYNNEI. V was trimmed by 4 bases and J by 2 bases, leaving 12 bases between them. This CDR3 has 15 amino acids. DNA for the CDR3: TGTGCCAGCAGTGGAAACGGTCTCGGCAATCAGCCCCAGCATTTT. Its protein is CASSGNGLGNQPQHF.

This clonotype has more than one count but fewer than ten. The chain links TRBV29-1 to TRBJ2-1; 11 bases are shared with TRBD2. The junction had 4 bases not matched to a gene; V was cut back by 6 bases and J by 0 bases. This CDR3 is built from 15 residues. Germline lookup yields CDR1 SQVTM and CDR2 ANQGSEA. The CDR3 reads CSVKTSGVSYNEQFF. The CDR3 coding sequence is TGCAGCGTGAAGACTAGCGGGGTCTCCTACAATGAGCAGTTCTTC.

This clonotype was detected ten times or more. The chain is built from TRBV7-2 and TRBJ1-2, with D possibly TRBD1 on 5 matching bases. V lost 8 bases and J lost 6, with 25 bases in between. The CDR3 has 16 amino acids. CDR1 is SGHTA, CDR2 FQGNSA, per germline. This CDR3 is CASGRGAGSEVDGYTF. The CDR3 DNA reads as TGTGCCAGCGGAAGAGGCGCAGGGTCGGAAGTTGATGGCTACACCTTC.

The chain recombines TRBV7-3 with TRBJ2-1; 14 nucleotides line up with TRBD2. The CDR3 sequence is 18 residues long. CDR1 is SGHTA, CDR2 FQGTGA, per germline. Germline trimming cut 2 bases from V and 4 bases from J; bases unmatched to any gene: 7. CDR3 amino acids: CASSLRGTSGGVYNEQFF. CDR3 in DNA: TGTGCCAGCAGCTTACGCGGGACTAGCGGGGGAGTGTACAATGAGCAGTTCTTC.

The chain has TRBV19 and TRBJ1-1; D remains ambiguous. The CDR3 is 16 residues long. V lost 3 bases, J lost 3 bases, and 17 bases lay in between. CDR1 LNHDA and CDR2 SQIVND come from the germline V gene (reference sequence). The CDR3 protein is CASSISGVQRDTEAFF. In nucleotides, the CDR3 is TGTGCCAGTAGTATTAGCGGTGTCCAACGAGACACTGAAGCTTTCTTT.

This clonotype has more than one count but fewer than ten. V is TRBV3-1 and J is TRBJ2-1; D may be TRBD1 (5 bases). CDR3 length equals 16 residues. Trimming shortened V by 4 bases and J by 0 bases, and 13 bases separated the two germline ends. CDR1 and CDR2 (germline): LGHDT, YNNKEL (reference sequence). DNA for the CDR3: TGTGCCAGCAGCCTACACAGGAGAAGCTCCTACAATGAGCAGTTCTTC. This encodes CASSLHRRSSYNEQFF.

The chain recombines TRBV11-2 with TRBJ2-7, with TRBD1 as a possible D gene (6 bases). CDR1 and CDR2 (germline): SGHAT, FQNNGV. The V and J ends lost 5 bases and 7 bases respectively, with 24 bases between them. The CDR3 has 16 amino acids. The CDR3 nucleotides are TGTGCCAGCAGCCGCCGACCCCAGGGGAATAGCGTTGAGCAGTACTTC. Its translation: CASSRRPQGNSVEQYF.

The rearrangement links TRBV7-6 to TRBJ2-1; D may match TRBD1 or TRBD2 (5 bases each). The CDR3 sequence is 14 residues long. Trimming took off 7 bases at V and 3 bases at J, with 13 bases between the two ends. The germline V gene has CDR1 SGHVS and CDR2 FNYEAQ. CDR3 in amino acids: CASTHRGGYNEQFF. CDR3 nucleotides: TGTGCCAGCACCCATCGGGGCGGCTACAATGAGCAGTTCTTC.

The rearrangement links TRBV6-5 to TRBJ2-5; D gene uncertain. The germline V gene encodes CDR1 MNHEY and CDR2 SVGAGI. V lost 3 bases to trimming and J lost 0 bases, with 11 bases between them. This CDR3 is built from 15 residues. CDR3 protein: CASSYAREYQETQYF. The CDR3 DNA follows: TGTGCCAGCAGTTATGCCAGAGAGTACCAAGAGACCCAGTACTTC.

With respect to this clonotype: This may be a read error, as it is one base from a much larger clone. The chain employs TRBV7-8 and TRBJ2-3, with a tentative D call TRBD2 (6 bases). Germline lookup yields CDR1 SGHVS and CDR2 FQNEAQ. The CDR3 consists of 17 residues. The CDR3 DNA reads TGTGCCAGCAGCTTATCCCTCGGGGGAGACCCCACAGGTACGCAGTATTTT. It encodes CASSLSLGGDPTGTQYF.

In its sample, this clonotype was seen a few times. The genes are TRBV12-3 or TRBV12-4 and TRBJ1-1; D gene unclear. Trimming pared 3 bases from V and 5 bases from J, leaving 13 bases between. The CDR3 is made up of 14 amino acids. CDR3 in DNA: TGTGCCAGCAGTTTCACAGAAGACTCTACTGAAGCTTTCTTT. Encoded protein: CASSFTEDSTEAFF.

The chain carries TRBV7-2 and TRBJ2-3; weak D call: TRBD2 (6 bases). This CDR3 is 16 amino acids long. Germline CDR1 SGHTA, CDR2 FQGNSA. With 2 bases removed from V and 0 bases from J, the gap between germline ends came to 12 bases. The CDR3 protein is CASSLLATTSTDTQYF. As DNA, the CDR3 is TGTGCCAGCAGCTTACTAGCGACGACTAGCACAGATACGCAGTATTTT.

Only a few counts were recorded for this clonotype. This sequence joins TRBV5-1 and TRBJ2-2; 8 bases align to TRBD1. CDR3 length equals 16 residues. Per germline, CDR1 SGHRS and CDR2 YFSETQ. V shed 0 bases and J 4 bases; nucleotides not matched to a gene: 5. This chain's CDR3 is CASSLAGQGLTGELFF. The CDR3 bases are TGCGCCAGCAGCTTGGCCGGACAGGGCCTCACCGGGGAGCTGTTTTTT.

This clonotype showed up just a few times. V is TRBV28 and J is TRBJ1-1; D is unclear. V lost 2 bases and J lost 12, with 16 bases in between. Germline V gene sequence: CDR1 MDHEN, CDR2 SYDVKM. The CDR3 totals 13 residues. As DNA, the CDR3 is TGTGCCAGCAGTTTAAGCGGGGAGTTCAGGTCTTTCTTT. It encodes CASSLSGEFRSFF. Drawing the rest from reference TRBV28 and TRBJ1-1, the complete variable domain is DVKVTQSSRYLVKRTGEKVFLECVQDMDHENMFWYRQDPGLGLRLIYFSYDVKMKEKGDIPEGYSVSREKKERFSLILESASTNQTSMYLCASSLSGEFRSFFGQGTRLTVV.

The rearrangement joins TRBV7-3 to TRBJ2-3, with a possible D match to TRBD2 (6 bases). Trimming took off 8 bases at V and 1 base at J, with 10 bases between the two ends. This CDR3 has 13 residues. Germline CDR1 SGHTA, CDR2 FQGTGA. The CDR3 region is CASASGGTDTQYF. The CDR3 DNA reads TGTGCCAGCGCATCGGGGGGCACAGATACGCAGTATTTT.

This clonotype was seen more than once but under ten times. The chain carries TRBV19 and TRBJ1-1; 10 nucleotides line up with TRBD1. Germline loops: CDR1 LNHDA, CDR2 SQIVND (reference sequence). Unmatched junction bases numbered 14, after V lost 5 bases and J lost 5 bases. CDR3 size: 17 residues. Written as DNA, the CDR3 is TGTGCCAGTAGTCCGGGACAGGGGAACCCCTCGGGGACTGAAGCTTTCTTT. Amino acids: CASSPGQGNPSGTEAFF.

This chain joins TRBV4-3 and TRBJ1-1; the D is unclear. The CDR3 has 14 residues. CDR1 and CDR2 from the germline V gene are LGHNA and YSLEER. V lost 0 bases and J lost 11, with 16 bases in between. In DNA, the CDR3 is TGCGCCAGCAGCCAAGATTACGGGGAAGAGTGGGCTTTCTTT. Its protein is CASSQDYGEEWAFF.

The chain recombines TRBV19 with TRBJ2-3; 13 bases fit TRBD2. Germline CDR1 and CDR2: LNHDA and SQIVND (reference sequence). The CDR3 is 17 residues long. V was clipped by 4 bases and J by 1 base; unmatched bases: 5. In nucleotides, the CDR3 is TGTGCCAGTAGTAGGGGACTAGCGGGGCCCGGCACAGATACGCAGTATTTT. Its protein is CASSRGLAGPGTDTQYF. Full variable domain (remainder filled in from reference TRBV19 and TRBJ2-3): DGGITQSPKYLFRKEGQNVTLSCEQNLNHDAMYWYRQDPGQGLRLIYYSQIVNDFQKGDIAEGYSVSREKKESFPLTVTSAQKNPTAFYLCASSRGLAGPGTDTQYFGPGTRLTVL.

J is TRBJ2-7 and V is TRBV7-9; D is perhaps TRBD2 (6 bases). Germline V gives CDR1 SEHNR, CDR2 FQNEAQ (reference sequence). This CDR3 region has 16 residues. The V end was cut by 2 bases, the J end by 0 bases, with 14 bases between. DNA of the CDR3: TGTGCCAGCAGCTTACTGGGACGGGAGAGCTCCTACGAGCAGTACTTC. Amino acid sequence: CASSLLGRESSYEQYF. Drawing the rest from reference TRBV7-9 and TRBJ2-7, the complete variable domain is DTGVSQNPRHKITKRGQNVTFRCDPISEHNRLYWYRQTLGQGPEFLTYFQNEAQLEKSRLLSDRFSAERPKGSFSTLEIQRTEQGDSAMYLCASSLLGRESSYEQYFGPGTRLTVT.

This clonotype occurred a few times. J is TRBJ2-3 and V is TRBV20-1; 9 bases match TRBD1. The J segment lost 1 base and the V segment lost 5 bases, leaving 7 bases of the junction unmatched. Germline V gene sequence: CDR1 DFQATT, CDR2 SNEGSKA (reference sequence). The CDR3 runs to 15 residues. The CDR3 nucleotides are TGCAGTGCTCATAGGGACAGGGTCCGCACAGATACGCAGTATTTT. It is translated as CSAHRDRVRTDTQYF.

The rearrangement links TRBV20-1 to TRBJ1-6; D perhaps matches TRBD1 (5 bases). The CDR3 totals 14 residues. Germline values: CDR1 DFQATT, CDR2 SNEGSKA (reference sequence). Trimming stripped 3 bases from V and 10 bases from J, with 16 bases between. CDR3 nucleotide sequence: TGCAGTGCTAGTGCCCCCGGGGCGGACTCACCCCTCCACTTT. As protein: CSASAPGADSPLHF.

This chain connects TRBV4-3 to TRBJ1-4; maybe TRBD1 (5 bases). CDR1 LGHNA and CDR2 YSLEER come from the germline V gene. The CDR3 has 15 amino acids. V lost 4 bases, J lost 6 bases, and 15 bases lay in between. This chain's CDR3 is CASSPGQLGDEKLFF. The CDR3 DNA sequence: TGCGCCAGCAGCCCCGGTCAGTTAGGGGATGAAAAACTGTTTTTT.

This clonotype was counted ten times or more. V usage is TRBV7-9 and J usage is TRBJ1-1; no definite D call. Trimming took 3 bases from V and 4 from J, leaving 12 bases between them. This CDR3 is 14 amino acids long. CDR1 and CDR2 (germline): SEHNR, FQNEAQ (reference sequence). CDR3 in amino acids: CASSFPVSGTEAFF. The DNA for the CDR3 is TGTGCCAGCAGCTTCCCGGTGTCGGGCACTGAAGCTTTCTTT.